Shown below are 20 T cell receptor beta chains from a single sample sequenced in a study of blood T cells in healthy people across ages. With a J-beta primer mix and a sample-barcoded 5' primer, a second PCR ran roughly 6 to 11 cycles. TCRdb ran MiXCR on the 5' RACE reads and lists one entry per CDR3 protein. The sample lists around 900,000 distinct CDR3 sequences; just over 50% were seen once. The sample comprised blood. All receptors derive from a woman in her fifties or sixties in good health.

The J gene is TRBJ2-7, the V gene TRBV7-2; tentatively, D is TRBD2 (6 bases). Between the trimmed V and J ends, which lost 5 bases and 3 bases, there was a span of 17 bases. The CDR3 contains 15 residues. Germline CDR1 SGHTA, CDR2 FQGNSA. DNA for the CDR3: TGTGCCAGCAGCCCCCACGGGGGACGGAACTACGAGCAGTACTTC. It specifies CASSPHGGRNYEQYF.

The chain combines TRBV9 with TRBJ2-1, with D uncertain. The CDR3 is made up of 13 amino acids. Looked up from germline, CDR1 is SGDLS and CDR2 is YYNGEE. V lost 4 bases to trimming and J lost 3 bases, with 8 bases between them. For the CDR3, the DNA is TGTGCCAGCAGCCGGGTGAACTACAATGAGCAGTTCTTC. Its translation: CASSRVNYNEQFF.

The CDR3 DNA is TGCAGTGCCACTAGGACAGGGAAGATGGAGACCCAGTACTTC. Protein sequence: CSATRTGKMETQYF. The genes are TRBV20-1 and TRBJ2-5; the match to TRBD1 covers 8 bases. CDR3 length equals 14 residues. V trimming: 6 bases; J trimming: 5 bases; junction bases outside the gene matches: 11. In germline, CDR1 is DFQATT, CDR2 SNEGSKA (reference sequence).

This chain uses TRBV15 with TRBJ2-5; TRBD1 aligns across 9 bases. The ends lost 3 bases at V and 5 bases at J; junction bases unmatched: 10. The CDR3 has 16 amino acids. In germline, CDR1 is LNHNV, CDR2 YYDKDF (reference sequence). The CDR3 region has the DNA TGTGCCACCAGCAGTCTAGGACAGGGGATGATGGAGACCCAGTACTTC. It specifies CATSSLGQGMMETQYF.

This clonotype was counted a single time. V and J are TRBV28 and TRBJ1-2; 12 bases align to TRBD1. CDR3 size: 15 residues. After removal of 4 bases from V and 4 bases from J, the junction contained 4 bases not matched to a gene. Germline loops: CDR1 MDHEN, CDR2 SYDVKM. This CDR3 reads CASSSGTGGIYGYTF. CDR3 sequence (DNA): TGTGCCAGCAGTTCGGGGACAGGGGGCATCTATGGCTACACCTTC.

The chain is built from TRBV5-8 and TRBJ2-5; TRBD2 matches at 7 bases. The CDR3 totals 16 residues. The trim removed 4 bases at V and 2 bases at J, leaving 11 bases unmatched. Looked up from germline, CDR1 is SGHTS and CDR2 is YDEGEE. The CDR3 is CASSRTGLTFQETQYF. The DNA of the CDR3 is TGTGCCAGCAGCAGGACGGGACTAACCTTTCAAGAGACCCAGTACTTC.

The CDR3 DNA reads TGCAGTGCTAGCACCGGGACAGGGGGCTACGAGCAGTACTTC. The encoded protein is CSASTGTGGYEQYF. The chain links TRBV20-1 to TRBJ2-5, with TRBD1 matching 11 bases. The J call may be in error: the DNA end matches TRBJ2-7 better. In germline, CDR1 is DFQATT, CDR2 SNEGSKA (reference sequence). The CDR3 loop spans 14 amino acids.

The genes are TRBV6-1 and TRBJ1-2, with unresolved D. This CDR3 comprises 14 residues. Trimming removed 2 bases from V and 4 bases from J, with 11 bases in between. CDR1 MNHNS and CDR2 SASEGT come from the germline V gene. The CDR3 sequence is CASSEFFEGYGYTF. CDR3 sequence (DNA): TGTGCCAGCAGTGAATTTTTTGAGGGCTATGGCTACACCTTC.

The chain combines TRBV2 with TRBJ2-7; no clear D. With 6 bases removed from V and 0 bases from J, the gap between germline ends came to 12 bases. This CDR3 spans 14 amino acids. CDR1 is SNHLY and CDR2 is FYNNEI in the germline V gene. The CDR3 is CASRKIQSSYEQYF. The CDR3 DNA is TGTGCCAGCAGGAAGATACAGAGCTCCTACGAGCAGTACTTC.

This clonotype was observed many times. The J gene is TRBJ2-3, the V gene TRBV4-1; D might be TRBD2 (6 bases). V lost 1 base and J lost 0, with 8 bases in between. Germline V gives CDR1 MGHRA, CDR2 YSYEKL. The CDR3 has 15 amino acids. CDR3 nucleotides: TGCGCCAGCAGCCAAGTGGGGGGAAGCACAGATACGCAGTATTTT. It encodes CASSQVGGSTDTQYF.

The rearrangement uses TRBV18 and TRBJ2-5; 8 nucleotides align to TRBD1. The tail of the sequence fits TRBJ2-7 better, so the J call may be wrong. Germline V gives CDR1 KGHSH, CDR2 LQKENI. CDR3 length: 19 amino acids. The CDR3 sequence is CASSLFGTGVVGQINEQYF. CDR3 nucleotide sequence: TGTGCCAGCTCACTTTTCGGGACAGGTGTTGTAGGTCAAATAAACGAGCAGTACTTC.

The chain links TRBV28 to TRBJ2-5, with D possibly being TRBD1 or TRBD2 (5 bases each). Trimming stripped 8 bases from V and 4 bases from J, with 14 bases between. This CDR3 is built from 13 residues. The germline V gene has CDR1 MDHEN and CDR2 SYDVKM. The DNA of the CDR3 is TGTGCCAGCGGTCGTGGGGCGGGAGAGACCCAGTACTTC. This translates into CASGRGAGETQYF.

This clonotype was detected a few times. The chain is built from TRBV27 and TRBJ2-1; D not resolved. The CDR3 extends over 12 amino acids. With 2 bases removed from V and 9 bases from J, the gap between germline ends came to 8 bases. Germline V lookup: CDR1 MNHEY, CDR2 SMNVEV (reference sequence). The CDR3 region is CASSLNIREQFF. The CDR3 DNA is TGTGCCAGCAGTTTAAACATACGTGAGCAGTTCTTC.

The genes are TRBV5-1 and TRBJ2-7, with 8 nucleotides matching TRBD2. V dropped 8 bases and J dropped 1; count of bases not matched to a gene: 11. This CDR3 region has 15 residues. CDR1 is SGHRS and CDR2 is YFSETQ in the germline V gene. The DNA of the CDR3 is TGCGCCAGTATGAGAACTAGCGGAACTTCCTACGAGCAGTACTTC. This translates into CASMRTSGTSYEQYF.

The chain has TRBV5-1 and TRBJ2-5; tentatively, D is TRBD1 (5 bases). CDR3 length: 15 residues. Germline lookup yields CDR1 SGHRS and CDR2 YFSETQ. Trimming stripped 4 bases from V and 1 base from J, with 14 bases between. The CDR3 DNA follows: TGCGCCAGCAGCATCCGCAGGGTGGGCCAAGAGACCCAGTACTTC. This gives the protein CASSIRRVGQETQYF.

The CDR3 region is CASTPGISGANVLTF. DNA for the CDR3: TGTGCCAGCACCCCGGGCATCTCTGGGGCCAACGTCCTGACTTTC. The rearrangement joins TRBV6-5 to TRBJ2-6, with D unresolved. The CDR3 is made up of 15 amino acids. The V gene lost 7 bases and the J gene lost 0 bases, with 10 bases spanning the gap. The germline gives CDR1 MNHEY, CDR2 SVGAGI.

This chain uses TRBV20-1 with TRBJ2-7; tentatively, D is TRBD1 or TRBD2 (6 bases each). Deletions cut 3 bases from V and 7 bases from J, with 19 bases between. The CDR3 covers 14 residues. Germline-derived CDR1 and CDR2 are DFQATT and SNEGSKA (reference sequence). The DNA for the CDR3 is TGCAGTGCTAGGGATTGGGGGGCGCAGGGGGAGCAGTACTTC. Residues: CSARDWGAQGEQYF.

The rearrangement uses TRBV3-1 and TRBJ2-7, with 7 nucleotides matching TRBD1. From germline, CDR1 is LGHDT and CDR2 YNNKEL (reference sequence). The CDR3 is made up of 14 amino acids. Trimming at V came to 0 bases and at J to 7 bases, leaving 6 bases not matched to a gene. The CDR3, as DNA: TGTGCCAGCAGCCAAGAAGGAAACAGGGGTGAGCAGTACTTC. Translation: CASSQEGNRGEQYF.

Remarks on this clonotype: One end of the junction varies from germline; a read error may be responsible. This chain uses TRBV28 with TRBJ1-5, with 8 bases matching TRBD1. Germline V gene lookup returns CDR1 MDHEN and CDR2 SYDVKM. The CDR3 runs 14 residues. The CDR3 DNA sequence: TGTGCCCGCAGTGAAACAGGGGGAACTCAGCCCCAGCATTTT. Protein product: CARSETGGTQPQHF.

The chain employs TRBV29-1 and TRBJ2-7; weak D call: TRBD1 (6 bases). Trimming shortened V by 6 bases and J by 7 bases, and 19 bases separated the two germline ends. Germline CDR1 reads SQVTM; CDR2 reads ANQGSEA. This CDR3 spans 13 amino acids. The CDR3 coding sequence is TGCAGCGTCGGAGAGGACAGACGCAATGAGCAGTACTTC. It specifies CSVGEDRRNEQYF.